The source of this T cell receptor beta chain is a study of memory CD4+ T cells and cytomegalovirus serostatus. Whole-study context: Healthy Belgian adult donors included about nine CMV-positive and fewer than 25 CMV-negative people. Broader study findings: Suggested: most of the CMV-linked TCR signature lies in CD4+ memory cells.

As regards this clone: Its antigen is unknown.

The sort gate was single viable CD3+CD4+CD8-CD45RO+ cells for memory CD4+ T cells. Serostatus was set by detecting CMV pp150, pp28, p38, p52 IgG. Methods used by the authors: After removing out-of-frame reads, over 2 million distinct TCRbeta sequences remained. Profiled with immunoSEQ multiplex PCR; TCRdb holds only in-frame clones, not every one. V and J calls and clone size are copied from that table; D and trimming were computed from the DNA. The table has just over 40,000 clones, 79% seen once. Germline V gives CDR1 SGHTA, CDR2 FQGTGA. The CDR3 has 15 residues. J gave up 3 bases and V 2 bases, and 6 bases lay outside the gene matches.

This TCR derives from an adult in good health and CMV-seronegative. V gene TRBV7-3 combines with J gene TRBJ2-7; TRBD2 matches at 8 bases. Sequenced input: memory CD4+ T cells from blood. The CDR3 DNA reads as TGTGCCAGCAGCTTACCGGGGGGGGCCGTCTACGAGCAGTACTTC. It specifies CASSLPGGAVYEQYF.